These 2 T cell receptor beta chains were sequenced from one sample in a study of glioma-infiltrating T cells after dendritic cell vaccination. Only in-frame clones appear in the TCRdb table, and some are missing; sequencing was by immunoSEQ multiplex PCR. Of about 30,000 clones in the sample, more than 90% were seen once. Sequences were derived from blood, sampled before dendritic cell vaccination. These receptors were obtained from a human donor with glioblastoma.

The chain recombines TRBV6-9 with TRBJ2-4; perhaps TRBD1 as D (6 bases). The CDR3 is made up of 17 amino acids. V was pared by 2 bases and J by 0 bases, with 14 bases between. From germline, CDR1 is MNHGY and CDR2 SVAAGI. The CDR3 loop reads CASSYGDTFLAKNIQYF. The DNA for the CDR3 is TGTGCCAGCAGTTATGGGGACACCTTCCTAGCCAAAAACATTCAGTACTTC.

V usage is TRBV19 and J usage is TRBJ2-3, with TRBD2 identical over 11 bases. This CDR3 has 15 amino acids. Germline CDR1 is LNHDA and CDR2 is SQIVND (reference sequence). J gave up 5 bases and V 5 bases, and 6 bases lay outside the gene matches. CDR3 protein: CASSESGTSGDTQYF. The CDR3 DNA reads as TGTGCCAGTAGTGAGTCCGGGACTAGCGGAGATACGCAGTATTTT.